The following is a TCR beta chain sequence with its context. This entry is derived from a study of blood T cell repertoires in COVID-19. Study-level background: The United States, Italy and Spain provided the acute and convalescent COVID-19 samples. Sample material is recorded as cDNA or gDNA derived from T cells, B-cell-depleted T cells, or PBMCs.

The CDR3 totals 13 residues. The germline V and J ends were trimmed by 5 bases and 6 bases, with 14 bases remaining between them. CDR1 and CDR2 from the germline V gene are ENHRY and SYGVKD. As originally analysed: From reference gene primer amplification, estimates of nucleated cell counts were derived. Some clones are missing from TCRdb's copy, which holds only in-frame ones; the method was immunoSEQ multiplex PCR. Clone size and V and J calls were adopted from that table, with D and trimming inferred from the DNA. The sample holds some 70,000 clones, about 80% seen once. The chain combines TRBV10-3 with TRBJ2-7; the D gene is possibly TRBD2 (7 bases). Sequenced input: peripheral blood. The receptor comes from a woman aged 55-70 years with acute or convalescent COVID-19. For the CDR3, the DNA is TGTGCCATCAGTTTAGGGGGGGCGCGCGAGCAGTACTTC. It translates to CAISLGGAREQYF.